This T cell receptor (beta chain) appears in the sequencing data of a study of T cell responses to AZD1222 COVID-19 vaccine. Germline CDR1 reads SGDLS; CDR2 reads YYNGEE. The V gene lost 0 bases and the J gene lost 4 bases, with 10 bases spanning the gap. The CDR3 extends over 14 amino acids. The protocol was immunoSEQ multiplex PCR, while the TCRdb copy is restricted to in-frame clones and leaves out a portion. Counted here are approximately 100,000 clones, roughly 91% occurring once; the ten biggest clones make up 4% to 5.5%. The TCR sequence derives from an adult in good health. The sample in question was peripheral blood, obtained on day 0 of AZD1222 vaccination. This sequence joins TRBV9 and TRBJ1-1; maybe TRBD1 (6 bases). The CDR3 DNA is TGTGCCAGCAGCGTAGACCCAGGGGCCACTGAAGCTTTCTTT. It codes for CASSVDPGATEAFF.